These 21 T cell receptor beta chains were all obtained from the same sample, sequenced in a study of radiotherapy plus CTLA-4 blockade in lung cancer. Measured with immunoSEQ multiplex PCR; TCRdb has only the in-frame clones, and not every one. The sample yields tens of thousands of clones, over 80% seen once. Sequencing was performed on peripheral blood, taken from a patient treated with radiotherapy plus ipilimumab. The source of these receptors is a human donor with non-small cell lung cancer that progressed on radiotherapy plus ipilimumab.

The J gene is TRBJ1-5, the V gene TRBV28, with D possibly matching TRBD1 (5 bases). The CDR3 consists of 18 residues. The germline V and J ends were trimmed by 4 bases and 0 bases, with 19 bases remaining between them. CDR1 MDHEN and CDR2 SYDVKM come from the germline V gene. The CDR3 loop is CASSSRVVGLYSNQPQHF. In nucleotides, the CDR3 is TGTGCCAGCAGTTCCAGGGTGGTGGGATTATATAGCAATCAGCCCCAGCATTTT. Full variable domain (missing parts from reference TRBV28 and TRBJ1-5): DVKVTQSSRYLVKRTGEKVFLECVQDMDHENMFWYRQDPGLGLRLIYFSYDVKMKEKGDIPEGYSVSREKKERFSLILESASTNQTSMYLCASSSRVVGLYSNQPQHFGDGTRLSIL.

The J gene is TRBJ2-5, the V gene TRBV5-4, with D perhaps TRBD1 or TRBD2 (6 bases each). CDR1 SGHNT and CDR2 YYREEE come from the germline V gene (reference sequence). Between the trimmed V and J ends, which lost 9 bases and 0 bases, there was a span of 18 bases. This CDR3 region has 15 residues. The CDR3 spells CATHKGGRNQETQYF. CDR3 bases: TGTGCCACCCACAAAGGGGGGCGGAACCAAGAGACCCAGTACTTC.

In regard to this clone: The sample contains more than one DNA sequence encoding this CDR3. The chain couples TRBV19 to TRBJ1-1; 8 bases fit TRBD1. The CDR3 consists of 14 residues. CDR1 is LNHDA and CDR2 is SQIVND in the germline V gene (reference sequence). The ends lost 5 bases at V and 0 bases at J; junction bases unmatched: 2. The CDR3 nucleotides read TGTGCCAGTAGTCCGGACAGGGTGAACACTGAAGCTTTCTTT. Protein: CASSPDRVNTEAFF.

This clone has a handful of counts. This rearrangement joins TRBV7-9 to TRBJ1-1; 8 bases align to TRBD1. J was trimmed by 10 bases and V by 4 bases; bases with no gene match: 5. Germline CDR1 SEHNR, CDR2 FQNEAQ (reference sequence). The CDR3 contains 12 residues. CDR3 loop: CASSWDRYSAFF. Here the CDR3 DNA reads TGTGCCAGCAGCTGGGACAGGTATTCAGCTTTCTTT.

Here the CDR3 DNA reads TGTGCCATCAGTGAGTCGACCGGGACTAGCGGGAAGGGTTGGAAGCAGTACTTC. Translating it yields CAISESTGTSGKGWKQYF. This chain links TRBV10-3 with TRBJ2-7, with TRBD2 identical over 13 bases. V shed 0 bases and J 8 bases; nucleotides not matched to a gene: 13. From germline, CDR1 is ENHRY and CDR2 SYGVKD. The CDR3 length is 18 residues.

The chain uses TRBV27 and TRBJ1-5; 9 nucleotides agree with TRBD1. CDR1 and CDR2 (germline): MNHEY, SMNVEV (reference sequence). Losses at the gene ends were 2 bases for V and 6 bases for J; bases not matched to a gene: 5. This CDR3 has 15 residues. The CDR3 DNA follows: TGTGCCAGCAGTTTAAGGACAGGGGTCACTCAGCCCCAGCATTTT. It yields the protein CASSLRTGVTQPQHF.

This clone was observed once. The J gene is TRBJ2-4, the V gene TRBV28; 10 nucleotides line up with TRBD1. V lost 4 bases and J lost 6; bases outside the gene matches: 6. The CDR3 runs 15 residues. The germline CDR1 and CDR2 sequences are MDHEN and SYDVKM. CDR3 amino acids: CASSSRTGGGNIQYF. CDR3 DNA sequence: TGTGCCAGCAGTTCCCGGACAGGGGGGGGAAACATTCAGTACTTC.

J is TRBJ2-7 and V is TRBV27; D not resolved. Trimming took off 2 bases at V and 4 bases at J, with 24 bases between the two ends. Germline CDR1 MNHEY, CDR2 SMNVEV (reference sequence). This CDR3 is built from 18 residues. CDR3: CASSLKPGRRNGIYEQYF. DNA for the CDR3: TGTGCCAGCAGTTTAAAGCCTGGCAGGCGAAATGGGATTTACGAGCAGTACTTC.

Comments on this clone: The germline gene is not matched at one end of the junction; a read error may be the cause. Other DNA sequences in this specimen translate into the identical CDR3. The chain links TRBV30 to TRBJ1-1, with unresolved D. The CDR3 covers 14 residues. CDR1 and CDR2 from the germline V gene are GTSNPN and SVGIG (reference sequence). This chain's CDR3 is CAWGRRFVNTEAFF. The CDR3 DNA reads TGTGCCTGGGGGAGACGGTTCGTGAACACTGAAGCTTTTTTT.

V usage is TRBV18 and J usage is TRBJ2-3, with 7 bases matching TRBD1. The trim removed 4 bases at V and 3 bases at J, leaving 7 bases unmatched. This CDR3 contains 15 residues. Germline V CDR1 and CDR2: KGHSH, LQKENI. The CDR3 sequence: CASSQRQGETDTQYF. CDR3 bases: TGTGCCAGCTCACAAAGACAGGGTGAAACAGATACGCAGTATTTT.

The chain recombines TRBV28 with TRBJ2-1, with unresolved D. Between the trimmed V and J ends, which lost 6 bases and 0 bases, there was a span of 9 bases. This CDR3 region has 14 residues. CDR1 and CDR2 from the germline V gene are MDHEN and SYDVKM. CDR3 loop: CASRAESSYNEQFF. The CDR3 DNA sequence: TGTGCCAGCAGGGCGGAGAGCTCCTACAATGAGCAGTTCTTC.

The chain combines TRBV7-8 with TRBJ1-3, with unresolved D. Germline-derived CDR1 and CDR2 are SGHVS and FQNEAQ. The V end was cut by 7 bases, the J end by 0 bases, with 10 bases between. The CDR3 runs to 14 residues. This chain's CDR3 is CASTPLSSGNTIYF. CDR3 sequence (DNA): TGTGCCAGCACCCCACTAAGCTCTGGAAACACCATATATTTT.

This clone was picked up a small number of times. V and J are TRBV7-9 and TRBJ1-2, with 7 nucleotides matching TRBD1. The CDR3 has 13 amino acids. The germline V gene has CDR1 SEHNR and CDR2 FQNEAQ (reference sequence). J gave up 4 bases and V 4 bases, and 3 bases lay outside the gene matches. The CDR3, as DNA: TGTGCCAGCAGCTCGGGACAGTTCTATGGCTACACCTTC. Amino acids: CASSSGQFYGYTF.

With regard to this clone: One end of the junction fails to match germline, which may point to a read error. The rearrangement links TRBV9 to TRBJ2-3; D is perhaps TRBD1 (6 bases). CDR3 length: 15 residues. CDR1 and CDR2 from the germline V gene are SGDLS and YYNGEE. The DNA of the CDR3 is TGTGCCAGCAGCACCACAGGGCTCGGCACAGATACGCACTATTTT. Amino acids: CASSTTGLGTDTHYF.

This chain connects TRBV6-5 to TRBJ2-7; D unresolved. Germline values: CDR1 MNHEY, CDR2 SVGAGI. This CDR3 comprises 11 residues. Trimming took 6 bases from V and 3 from J, leaving 6 bases between them. The CDR3 nucleotides are TGTGCCAGCAGCGACGGCTACGAGCAGTACTTC. Translation gives CASSDGYEQYF.

The rearrangement uses TRBV28 and TRBJ2-3, with 15 bases aligning to TRBD2. V shed 6 bases and J 5 bases; nucleotides not matched to a gene: 9. The CDR3 has 17 amino acids. CDR1 is MDHEN, CDR2 SYDVKM, per germline. This CDR3 reads CASSWGLAGGQGDTQYF. The DNA of the CDR3 is TGTGCCAGCAGCTGGGGACTAGCGGGGGGACAAGGAGATACGCAGTATTTT.

This chain links TRBV19 with TRBJ2-2; weak D call: TRBD1 (5 bases). From germline, CDR1 is LNHDA and CDR2 SQIVND (reference sequence). The CDR3 runs 15 residues. The V end lost 5 bases, the J end lost 3 bases, and 13 bases lay between the germline ends. This CDR3 is CASSQGIGDTGELFF. As DNA, the CDR3 is TGTGCCAGTAGTCAGGGAATTGGGGACACCGGGGAGCTGTTTTTT.

The rearrangement links TRBV19 to TRBJ1-2, with unresolved D. The CDR3 is 15 amino acids. The V and J ends lost 5 bases and 4 bases respectively, with 17 bases between them. Germline values: CDR1 LNHDA, CDR2 SQIVND (reference sequence). This chain's CDR3 is CASSQLGWGTYGYTF. Here the CDR3 DNA reads TGTGCCAGTAGTCAGCTAGGTTGGGGAACCTATGGCTACACCTTC.

This chain uses TRBV28 with TRBJ2-5; 11 nucleotides match TRBD2. The germline gives CDR1 MDHEN, CDR2 SYDVKM. V was pared by 3 bases and J by 4 bases, with 1 base of the junction left unmatched. This CDR3 is 14 amino acids long. The CDR3 nucleotides read TGTGCCAGCAGTTTGACTAGCGGGACAGAGACCCAGTACTTC. Translation gives CASSLTSGTETQYF.

The chain recombines TRBV2 with TRBJ2-7, with unresolved D. Germline lookup yields CDR1 SNHLY and CDR2 FYNNEI. With 1 base removed from V and 2 bases from J, the gap between germline ends came to 12 bases. The CDR3 extends over 15 amino acids. The CDR3 DNA reads TGTGCCAGCAGTGAAGAATATGGGGTAGCCTACGAGCAGTACTTC. It is translated as CASSEEYGVAYEQYF. Drawing the rest from reference TRBV2 and TRBJ2-7, the complete variable domain is EPEVTQTPSHQVTQMGQEVILRCVPISNHLYFYWYRQILGQKVEFLVSFYNNEISEKSEIFDDQFSVERPDGSNFTLKIRSTKLEDSAMYFCASSEEYGVAYEQYFGPGTRLTVT.

V and J are TRBV12-5 and TRBJ2-3; D may be TRBD1 or TRBD2 (5 bases each). Germline-derived CDR1 and CDR2 are LGHNT and FRNRAP. The length of the CDR3 is 14 residues. V was shortened by 6 bases and J by 4 bases, with 14 bases between the two germline ends. CDR3 sequence: CASGPGTAPDTQYF. The DNA of the CDR3 is TGTGCTAGTGGCCCCGGGACCGCCCCAGATACGCAGTATTTT. The variable domain in full, with the rest retrieved from reference TRBV12-5 and TRBJ2-3, is DARVTQTPRHKVTEMGQEVTMRCQPILGHNTVFWYRQTMMQGLELLAYFRNRAPLDDSGMPKDRFSAEMPDATLATLKIQPSEPRDSAVYFCASGPGTAPDTQYFGPGTRLTVL.